Presented here are 8 T cell receptor beta chains from one specimen sequenced in a study of monozygotic twins with inflammatory bowel disease. From its re-call of the 5' RACE reads, TCRdb lists each CDR3 protein once, without DNA. Seen in this sample are some 330,000 distinct CDR3 sequences; the ten most common clones hold approximately 5.4%. The sequencing input was blood. All receptors derive from a human donor with ulcerative colitis or Crohn's disease, or a healthy co-twin of an affected twin (not recorded which).

The genes are TRBV11-2 and TRBJ2-3; TCRdb returns TRBD2, unconfirmable since there is no DNA. Germline V gene lookup returns CDR1 SGHAT and CDR2 FQNNGV. This CDR3 has 19 amino acids. The CDR3 spells CASSLKSLAGHGGPDTQYF.

CDR3 region: CASSWGTGKTSFMNTEAFF. This chain links TRBV5-1 with TRBJ1-1; the TRBD1 assignment by TCRdb is unverifiable without DNA. CDR3 size: 19 residues. Germline-derived CDR1 and CDR2 are SGHRS and YFSETQ.

The J gene is TRBJ2-5, the V gene TRBV3-1; TCRdb's D call, TRBD2, is unchecked because there is no DNA. CDR1 and CDR2 from the germline V gene are LGHDT and YNNKEL (reference sequence). The CDR3 is made up of 15 amino acids. CDR3 amino acids: CASSRSRTSQETQYF.

The chain couples TRBV12-3 or TRBV12-4 to TRBJ1-2. This CDR3 comprises 15 residues. This CDR3 reads CAGSPTGKTNYGYTF.

The chain is built from TRBV6-1 and TRBJ1-2; TCRdb picks TRBD1, but there is no DNA to check that call. This CDR3 is 14 amino acids long. CDR1 and CDR2 (germline): MNHNS, SASEGT. This CDR3 reads CASRTGTASYGYTF.

The chain couples TRBV19 to TRBJ1-3. The CDR3 is made up of 12 amino acids. CDR1 and CDR2 (germline): LNHDA, SQIVND (reference sequence). The CDR3 protein is CASSIDRNTIYF.

The genes are TRBV20-1 and TRBJ2-5; the TRBD1 assignment by TCRdb is unverifiable without DNA. CDR3 length: 16 amino acids. From germline, CDR1 is DFQATT and CDR2 SNEGSKA (reference sequence). CDR3 region: CSAISVSGGAQETQYF.

The rearrangement uses TRBV4-3 and TRBJ1-1. This CDR3 has 13 amino acids. Germline CDR1 reads LGHNA; CDR2 reads YSLEER. This CDR3 reads CASSQDIGYSAFF.